These 16 T cell receptor beta chains came from one sample sequenced in a study of OX40 agonist ivuxolimab in advanced cancers. The method was immunoSEQ multiplex PCR; TCRdb's version includes in-frame clones alone and lacks a portion of them. The data show 96,000 or so clones, with 90% seen just once and roughly 1.5% held by the top ten. This sample comprised CD4+ or CD8+ T cells sorted from blood, obtained in a trial of the OX40 agonist ivuxolimab. The origin of the receptors is an adult with an advanced solid tumor such as melanoma, head and neck, liver or kidney cancer.

The chain carries TRBV11-2 and TRBJ2-7; D is undetermined. Per germline, CDR1 SGHAT and CDR2 FQNNGV. V was trimmed by 7 bases and J by 0 bases, leaving 19 bases between them. The CDR3 contains 16 residues. The CDR3: CASNNYRGPLSYEQYF. DNA for the CDR3: TGTGCCAGCAACAATTATCGAGGACCCCTCTCCTACGAGCAGTACTTC.

This clone was seen just once. This chain connects TRBV30 to TRBJ2-7; TRBD1 matches at 7 bases. The CDR3 extends over 15 amino acids. CDR1 and CDR2 from the germline V gene are GTSNPN and SVGIG (reference sequence). Unmatched junction bases numbered 8, after V lost 0 bases and J lost 3 bases. The CDR3 sequence: CAWSVETGSNYEQYF. The CDR3 DNA is TGTGCCTGGAGTGTAGAGACAGGGTCCAACTACGAGCAGTACTTC.

The chain couples TRBV5-5 to TRBJ2-3, with D possibly TRBD2 on 6 matching bases. V was shortened by 5 bases and J by 5 bases, with 12 bases between the two germline ends. Germline CDR1 is SGHKS and CDR2 is YYEKEE (reference sequence). This CDR3 has 13 residues. CDR3 nucleotides: TGTGCCAGCAGTCAAACGGGAGTAGATACGCAGTATTTT. It codes for CASSQTGVDTQYF.

The V call is TRBV6-6, the J call TRBJ1-4; D uncertain. The V end lost 5 bases, the J end lost 5 bases, and 9 bases lay between the germline ends. There are 13 residues in the CDR3. In germline, CDR1 is MNHNY, CDR2 SVGAGI (reference sequence). CDR3 loop: CASSRPRNEKLFF. Here the CDR3 DNA reads TGTGCCAGCAGTCGCCCGAGAAATGAAAAACTGTTTTTT.

This clone was observed once. The rearrangement uses TRBV30 and TRBJ2-5, with 7 bases matching TRBD2. J lost 5 bases, V lost 8 bases, and 8 bases had no gene match. The CDR3 totals 12 residues. Germline CDR1 and CDR2: GTSNPN and SVGIG (reference sequence). The CDR3 protein is CAGARGSETQYF. The CDR3 bases are TGTGCCGGGGCGCGGGGGTCGGAGACCCAGTACTTC. The full variable domain, in which reference TRBV30 and TRBJ2-5 provide the parts outside the CDR3, is SQTIHQWPATLVQPVGSPLSLECTVEGTSNPNLYWYRQAAGRGLQLLFYSVGIGQISSEVPQNLSASRPQDRQFILSSKKLLLSDSGFYLCAGARGSETQYFGPGTRLLVL.

V usage is TRBV5-1 and J usage is TRBJ2-1, with 13 bases matching TRBD2. Germline V gives CDR1 SGHRS, CDR2 YFSETQ. The junction had 12 bases not matched to a gene; V was cut back by 4 bases and J by 8 bases. This CDR3 region has 17 residues. DNA for the CDR3: TGCGCCAGCAGCCCTCGGACTAGCGGGAGTGATCTATATGAGCAGTTCTTC. Its translation is CASSPRTSGSDLYEQFF.

The CDR3 here is CASSPLRTSAYNEQFF. In DNA form, the CDR3 reads TGTGCCAGCTCACCGTTACGCACCAGCGCCTACAATGAGCAGTTCTTC. V and J are TRBV18 and TRBJ2-1; D remains ambiguous. Trimming pared 3 bases from V and 2 bases from J, leaving 14 bases between. The CDR3 covers 16 residues. Germline V gene data show CDR1 as KGHSH and CDR2 as LQKENI. The full variable domain, in which reference TRBV18 and TRBJ2-1 provide the parts outside the CDR3, is NAGVMQNPRHLVRRRGQEARLRCSPMKGHSHVYWYRQLPEEGLKFMVYLQKENIIDESGMPKERFSAEFPKEGPSILRIQQVVRGDSAAYFCASSPLRTSAYNEQFFGPGTRLTVL.

The chain joins TRBV29-1 to TRBJ2-3; TRBD1 aligns across 9 bases. Germline V gene lookup returns CDR1 SQVTM and CDR2 ANQGSEA. The V and J ends lost 6 bases and 8 bases, in that order; junction bases with no gene match: 12. The CDR3 is 14 residues long. Here the CDR3 DNA reads TGCAGCGTCCCTTTGGGACAGGGATCTGCTACGCAGTATTTT. Its translation: CSVPLGQGSATQYF.

The rearrangement joins TRBV18 to TRBJ2-2; D not resolved. V gave up 2 bases and J gave up 1 base, with 11 bases separating them. This CDR3 is 16 amino acids long. The germline V gene encodes CDR1 KGHSH and CDR2 LQKENI. CDR3 region: CASSPFPSGNTGELFF. CDR3 DNA: TGTGCCAGCTCACCATTTCCTTCGGGGAACACCGGGGAGCTGTTTTTT.

V is TRBV7-9 and J is TRBJ2-3; D not certain. The CDR3 is made up of 12 amino acids. Germline CDR1 SEHNR, CDR2 FQNEAQ (reference sequence). V was cut by 5 bases and J by 6 bases, with 9 bases left in between. As DNA, the CDR3 is TGTGCCAGCAGCCCTTTGGGGGATACGCAGTATTTT. This gives the protein CASSPLGDTQYF.

This clone was detected only once. This sequence joins TRBV11-2 and TRBJ1-2; D gene ambiguous. V was clipped by 3 bases and J by 0 bases, with 2 bases between them. Looked up from germline, CDR1 is SGHAT and CDR2 is FQNNGV. This CDR3 region has 12 residues. The DNA for the CDR3 is TGTGCCAGCAGCTTCCCTAACTATGGCTACACCTTC. This encodes CASSFPNYGYTF.

The J gene is TRBJ1-2, the V gene TRBV30; maybe TRBD1 (5 bases). This CDR3 has 14 residues. V lost 2 bases and J lost 1, with 11 bases in between. CDR1 and CDR2 from the germline V gene are GTSNPN and SVGIG (reference sequence). The CDR3 region has the DNA TGTGCCTGGAGTCCCCGGGACTTTAACTATGGCTACACCTTC. Translation gives CAWSPRDFNYGYTF.

CDR3 region: CASSMMRNGQETQYF. CDR3 in DNA: TGTGCCAGTAGTATGATGCGAAACGGACAAGAGACCCAGTACTTC. The rearrangement links TRBV19 to TRBJ2-5; unclear D gene. CDR1 LNHDA and CDR2 SQIVND come from the germline V gene (reference sequence). With 3 bases removed from V and 2 bases from J, the gap between germline ends came to 13 bases. This CDR3 is 15 amino acids long.

Ten or more counts support this clone. The rearrangement links TRBV12-2 to TRBJ1-1; TRBD1, as called in the table, went unchecked against the DNA. TRBV12-2 is a listed pseudogene. There are 15 residues in the CDR3. This CDR3 reads CASRPRRGPGTEAFF. The CDR3, as DNA: TGTGCAAGTCGCCCCCGTAGGGGTCCGGGCACTGAAGCTTTCTTT.

The chain combines TRBV7-8 with TRBJ2-7, with D uncertain. With 7 bases removed from V and 4 bases from J, the gap between germline ends came to 11 bases. Germline V CDR1 and CDR2: SGHVS, FQNEAQ. This CDR3 is built from 12 residues. This CDR3 reads CASTRISYEQYF. CDR3 sequence (DNA): TGTGCCAGCACCCGTATTTCGTACGAGCAGTACTTC.

V and J are TRBV6-5 and TRBJ2-1, with 7 bases matching TRBD1. The length of the CDR3 is 14 residues. Germline loops: CDR1 MNHEY, CDR2 SVGAGI. The V segment lost 2 bases and the J segment 6 bases; nucleotides outside the gene matches: 4. CDR3 sequence reads: CASSYGDSGNEQFF. CDR3 nucleotides: TGTGCCAGCAGTTACGGGGACAGCGGCAATGAGCAGTTCTTC.